This TCR beta chain emerged from a study of shared clonotypes between healthy human individuals. Whole-study results and caveats: Naive CD4 clonotype sharing across several donors was approximately 5.2%.

CDR1 is SEHNR and CDR2 is FQNEAQ in the germline V gene (reference sequence). Trimming cost V 3 bases and J 5 bases, with 10 bases left between them. The CDR3 has 13 amino acids. Sorted-subset replicate PCR reactions were performed with 150 to 200 ng DNA, corresponding to tens of thousands of T cell genomes. Repertoires were generated with immunoSEQ multiplex PCR, while TCRdb's copy carries only in-frame clones and drops some. The repertoire has some 2,000,000 clones, around 95% of them found once; the top ten carry more than 0.1%. As regards this clone: Its specificity is unknown.

The sample was naive CD4+ T cells sorted from blood. Subset reported: CD45RA+ positively selected. This chain connects TRBV7-9 to TRBJ1-2; D not resolved. This clonotype was obtained from a man between 18 and 35 years old in good health. The CDR3 DNA follows: TGTGCCAGCAGCTTCGACGGCGTTTATGGCTACACCTTC. Amino acid sequence: CASSFDGVYGYTF. Together with reference TRBV7-9 and TRBJ1-2, the CDR3 gives the full variable domain: DTGVSQNPRHKITKRGQNVTFRCDPISEHNRLYWYRQTLGQGPEFLTYFQNEAQLEKSRLLSDRFSAERPKGSFSTLEIQRTEQGDSAMYLCASSFDGVYGYTFGSGTRLTVV.